The 20 T cell receptor beta chains below all came from one sample that was sequenced in a study of Graves' ophthalmopathy and Graves' hyperthyroidism. For repertoire sequencing, the TCR beta CDR3 regions were amplified from RNA transcripts. A first-round RT-PCR used HTBI primers, followed by a second-round multiplex PCR. TCRdb analysed the multiplex PCR reads with MiXCR anew, one entry per CDR3 protein. The sample records about 220,000 distinct CDR3 sequences, 20% to 25% being singletons. The sample taken for sequencing was peripheral blood. The receptors come from a woman aged 45-65 years with Graves' ophthalmopathy.

This clonotype was seen repeatedly, ten times or more. The chain links TRBV3-1 to TRBJ1-1; no reliable D call. The CDR3 length is 13 residues. Germline CDR1 reads LGHDT; CDR2 reads YNNKEL (reference sequence). With 4 bases removed from V and 6 bases from J, the gap between germline ends came to 12 bases. This CDR3 reads CASSPSGPSEAFF. CDR3 sequence (DNA): TGTGCCAGCAGCCCTTCAGGCCCGTCTGAAGCTTTCTTT.

This clonotype was seen repeatedly, ten times or more. This sequence joins TRBV29-1 and TRBJ2-6; TRBD1 aligns across 7 bases. This CDR3 is built from 14 residues. V was pared by 7 bases and J by 4 bases, with 7 bases of the junction left unmatched. Per the germline V gene, CDR1 is SQVTM and CDR2 is ANQGSEA. The CDR3 DNA follows: TGCAGCGCCTCTACAGGGGCCGGGGCCAACGTCCTGACTTTC. Translated: CSASTGAGANVLTF. Full variable domain (outside the CDR3, taken from reference TRBV29-1 and TRBJ2-6): SAVISQKPSRDICQRGTSLTIQCQVDSQVTMMFWYRQQPGQSLTLIATANQGSEATYESGFVIDKFPISRPNLTFSTLTVSNMSPEDSSIYLCSASTGAGANVLTFGAGSRLTVL.

This clonotype was seen many times. The chain employs TRBV9 and TRBJ2-5; tentatively, D is TRBD1 (6 bases). The V and J ends lost 5 bases and 4 bases respectively, with 18 bases between them. Looked up from germline, CDR1 is SGDLS and CDR2 is YYNGEE. The CDR3 has 15 residues. CDR3 residues: CASSETLTGRETQYF. In DNA form, the CDR3 reads TGTGCCAGCAGTGAAACTCTGACAGGCAGAGAGACCCAGTACTTC.

This clonotype was found many times. In DNA form, the CDR3 reads TGTGCCAGTAGCGACCAACGAGGGGTTAACTATGGCTACACCTTC. Residues: CASSDQRGVNYGYTF. The chain employs TRBV19 and TRBJ1-2; possible D gene TRBD1, 5 bases. The germline V gene has CDR1 LNHDA and CDR2 SQIVND (reference sequence). The length of the CDR3 is 15 residues. Trimming took 6 bases from V and 1 from J, leaving 15 bases between them.

The sample holds many counts of this clonotype. This sequence joins TRBV5-1 and TRBJ2-3; possible D gene TRBD2, 7 bases. The CDR3 contains 15 residues. V lost 4 bases, J lost 4 bases, and 16 bases lay in between. Germline values: CDR1 SGHRS, CDR2 YFSETQ. This CDR3 is CASSRAGAGADTQYF. In DNA form, the CDR3 reads TGCGCCAGCAGCCGCGCGGGGGCTGGGGCAGATACGCAGTATTTT.

This clonotype has a count of ten or more. The rearrangement uses TRBV6-2 or TRBV6-3 and TRBJ1-6, with D possibly TRBD1 on 6 matching bases. Germline lookup yields CDR1 MNHEY and CDR2 SVGEGT. The CDR3 spans 15 residues. Trimming stripped 3 bases from V and 7 bases from J, with 13 bases between. In nucleotides, the CDR3 is TGTGCCAGCAGTTATACAGGGAGAACGAATTCACCCCTCCACTTT. Residues: CASSYTGRTNSPLHF.

This clonotype was picked up many times. The chain has TRBV7-2 and TRBJ2-7; D unresolved. The ends were cut back, 3 bases at V and 8 bases at J, with 17 bases in the middle. Germline V gene sequence: CDR1 SGHTA, CDR2 FQGNSA. The CDR3 length is 14 residues. CDR3 protein: CASSFPLGIRQQYF. The CDR3 DNA sequence: TGTGCCAGCAGCTTTCCCCTAGGGATTCGGCAGCAGTACTTC.

There are many counts of this clonotype. V usage is TRBV20-1 and J usage is TRBJ2-7; D gene unclear. Trimming stripped 0 bases from V and 6 bases from J, with 15 bases between. CDR1 and CDR2 from the germline V gene are DFQATT and SNEGSKA (reference sequence). The CDR3 has 14 amino acids. The CDR3 is CSARDGMPGGEQYF. CDR3 in DNA: TGCAGTGCTAGAGATGGGATGCCGGGCGGCGAGCAGTACTTC.

A few counts support this clonotype. A much larger clone lies one base from this, so it may be a read error. CDR3 DNA: TGTGCCATCAGCCAACAGGTTTCACCCCTCCACTTT. Its translation: CAISQQVSPLHF. The chain has TRBV7-9 and TRBJ1-6; possibly TRBD1 for D (5 bases). CDR1 and CDR2 from the germline V gene are SEHNR and FQNEAQ (reference sequence). The CDR3 totals 12 residues.

The J gene is TRBJ1-5, the V gene TRBV6-1; D may be TRBD1 (5 bases). The CDR3 totals 16 residues. Trimming shortened V by 8 bases and J by 1 base, and 18 bases separated the two germline ends. Germline assignment: CDR1 MNHNS and CDR2 SASEGT. The CDR3 DNA reads as TGTGCCAGCTCACCCAGCCGGGGCCTCAGCAATCAGCCCCAGCATTTT. Protein sequence: CASSPSRGLSNQPQHF.

This clonotype has ten or more counts. V gene TRBV28 combines with J gene TRBJ1-1, with no clear D. Trimming pared 6 bases from V and 8 bases from J, leaving 16 bases between. This CDR3 spans 13 amino acids. Germline CDR1 is MDHEN and CDR2 is SYDVKM. In nucleotides, the CDR3 is TGTGCCAGCAGCCTATTAGCGACTAAGGAAGCTTTCTTT. Translating it yields CASSLLATKEAFF.

The V call is TRBV15, the J call TRBJ1-2; the D gene is possibly TRBD1 (5 bases). Trimming took 0 bases from V and 7 from J, leaving 18 bases between them. Germline CDR1 reads LNHNV; CDR2 reads YYDKDF (reference sequence). There are 16 residues in the CDR3. CDR3 region: CATSRDRLIGTFGYTF. The CDR3 nucleotides read TGTGCCACCAGCAGAGATCGATTAATCGGGACTTTTGGCTACACCTTC.

In its sample, this clonotype was seen many times. J is TRBJ2-7 and V is TRBV2; no clear D. In germline, CDR1 is SNHLY, CDR2 FYNNEI. There are 13 residues in the CDR3. V lost 2 bases to trimming and J lost 6 bases, with 11 bases between them. CDR3 residues: CASSEKLLGEQYF. CDR3 DNA: TGTGCCAGCAGTGAAAAGCTCTTGGGCGAGCAGTACTTC.

The J gene is TRBJ2-7, the V gene TRBV19, with 8 bases matching TRBD1. Looked up from germline, CDR1 is LNHDA and CDR2 is SQIVND (reference sequence). The ends lost 6 bases at V and 5 bases at J; junction bases unmatched: 6. This CDR3 has 13 amino acids. The CDR3 protein is CASRRTGLDEQYF. CDR3 DNA sequence: TGTGCCAGTAGGAGGACAGGGCTCGACGAGCAGTACTTC.

This clonotype was observed at least ten times. The chain is built from TRBV19 and TRBJ2-1; D is ambiguous. This CDR3 comprises 14 residues. Germline V gives CDR1 LNHDA, CDR2 SQIVND (reference sequence). Trimming pared 3 bases from V and 0 bases from J, leaving 6 bases between. CDR3 region: CASSIVSSYNEQFF. The CDR3 coding sequence is TGTGCCAGTAGTATTGTCAGCTCCTACAATGAGCAGTTCTTC.

This clonotype was seen many times. This CDR3 reads CASSLTFGSVGIQYF. CDR3 nucleotide sequence: TGTGCCAGCAGCCTTACTTTCGGGAGTGTCGGCATTCAGTACTTC. The chain employs TRBV27 and TRBJ2-4, with a weak D call TRBD2 (6 bases). This CDR3 is 15 amino acids long. The germline gives CDR1 MNHEY, CDR2 SMNVEV (reference sequence). The germline V and J ends were trimmed by 6 bases and 9 bases, with 21 bases remaining between them.

This clonotype has a count of ten or more. The CDR3 DNA is TGTGCCAGCAGTGAATTTGGGACTCCGGGTCAGCCCCAGCATTTT. Its protein product is CASSEFGTPGQPQHF. The chain combines TRBV6-1 with TRBJ1-5; D is perhaps TRBD1 (5 bases). The V end was cut by 2 bases, the J end by 6 bases, with 14 bases between. The CDR3 totals 15 residues. The germline CDR1 and CDR2 sequences are MNHNS and SASEGT.

This clonotype showed up many times. The V gene is TRBV6-1, the J gene TRBJ1-2; D is unclear. This CDR3 spans 13 amino acids. The germline V and J ends were trimmed by 6 bases and 4 bases, with 12 bases remaining between them. The germline V gene has CDR1 MNHNS and CDR2 SASEGT. The CDR3 is CASRETDLYGYTF. The CDR3 nucleotides read TGTGCCAGCAGGGAGACGGATCTCTATGGCTACACCTTC.

This clonotype was seen more than once but under ten times. The chain uses TRBV11-2 and TRBJ1-2; 7 bases map to TRBD1. CDR1 is SGHAT, CDR2 FQNNGV, per germline. J lost 8 bases, V lost 0 bases, and 9 bases had no gene match. The CDR3 runs to 15 residues. The CDR3 spells CASSLDRQGLRGYTF. The CDR3 DNA is TGTGCCAGCAGCTTAGACCGACAGGGATTGCGGGGCTACACCTTC. Combining the CDR3 with reference TRBV11-2 and TRBJ1-2 gives the whole variable domain EAGVAQSPRYKIIEKRQSVAFWCNPISGHATLYWYQQILGQGPKLLIQFQNNGVVDDSQLPKDRFSAERLKGVDSTLKIQPAKLEDSAVYLCASSLDRQGLRGYTFGSGTRLTVV.

The chain uses TRBV10-3 and TRBJ2-2, with D tentatively TRBD1 (6 bases). Germline V CDR1 and CDR2: ENHRY, SYGVKD. The CDR3 covers 15 residues. V was cut by 8 bases and J by 4 bases, with 17 bases left in between. The CDR3 protein is CAILDRYTSTGELFF. DNA for the CDR3: TGTGCCATCCTCGACAGGTATACGAGCACCGGGGAGCTGTTTTTT.